The following is a TCR beta chain sequence with its context. The antigen is undetermined. The data originate from a study of OX40 agonist ivuxolimab in advanced cancers. Study-wide results and caveats: Averaged across samples, CD8+ T cells carried more expanded clones than CD4+ did. At 0.1 to 3.0 mg/kg and by week 6, CD4+ and CD8+ T cells in the blood had expanded clonally.

Losses at the gene ends were 5 bases for V and 7 bases for J; bases not matched to a gene: 8. Germline CDR1 reads SGHTA; CDR2 reads FQGTGA. CDR3 length equals 13 residues. The table came from immunoSEQ multiplex PCR; TCRdb's copy has only in-frame clones and leaves some out. In the table there are approximately 76,000 clones, over 75% of which are singletons. The genes are TRBV7-3 and TRBJ2-7; 7 nucleotides line up with TRBD1. This TCR derives from an adult with an advanced solid tumor such as melanoma, head and neck, liver or kidney cancer. The sequences come from CD4+ or CD8+ T cells sorted from blood, collected in a trial of the OX40 agonist ivuxolimab. The CDR3 spells CASSPGTEGEQYF. In nucleotides, the CDR3 is TGTGCCAGCAGCCCTGGGACAGAGGGAGAGCAGTACTTC.